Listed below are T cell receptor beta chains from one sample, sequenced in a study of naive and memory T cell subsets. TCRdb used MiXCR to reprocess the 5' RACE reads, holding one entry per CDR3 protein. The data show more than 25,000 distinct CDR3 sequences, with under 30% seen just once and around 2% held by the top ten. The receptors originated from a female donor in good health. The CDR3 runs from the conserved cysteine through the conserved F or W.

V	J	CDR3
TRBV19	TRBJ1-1	CASSVQGAPTEAFF
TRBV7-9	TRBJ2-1	CASSLGALAGSYNEQFF
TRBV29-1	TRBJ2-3	CSVRGGGGRGTDTQYF
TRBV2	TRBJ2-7	CATEGTGDLEQYF
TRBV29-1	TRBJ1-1	CSSGTVNTEAFF
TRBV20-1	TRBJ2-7	CSAGGGRISYEQYF
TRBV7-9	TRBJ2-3	CASSTEGVDTQYF
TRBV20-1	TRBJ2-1	CSGESGSSDEQFF
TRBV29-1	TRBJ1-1	CSVAAGFTEAFF
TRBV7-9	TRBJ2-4	CASSPSLAQGATKNIQYF
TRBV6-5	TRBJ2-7	CASSSATGGPYEQYF
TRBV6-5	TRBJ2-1	CASSTGLAIDEQFF
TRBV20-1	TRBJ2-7	CSARAPPSTSGGAYEQYF
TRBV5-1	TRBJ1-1	CASRRGMNTEAFF
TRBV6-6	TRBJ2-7	CASSPLLRTGPEQYF
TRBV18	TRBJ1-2	CASSYGARVYGYTF
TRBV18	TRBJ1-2	CASSPPGQGAYGYTF
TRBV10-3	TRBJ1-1	CAISESGIAFF
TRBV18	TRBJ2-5	CASSPGVQETQYF
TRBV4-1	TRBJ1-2	CASSQEYSHYGYTF
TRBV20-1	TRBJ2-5	CSARGIHQQGETQYF
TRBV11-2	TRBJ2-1	CASSFDFSYNEQFF
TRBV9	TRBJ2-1	CASSSGGNPNEQFF
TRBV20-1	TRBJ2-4	CSARDWDSGENIQYF
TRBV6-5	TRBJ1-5	CASSPGGASILGQPQHF
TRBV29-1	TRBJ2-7	CSVVAGSGEQYF
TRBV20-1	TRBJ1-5	CSAGRGVSNQPQHF
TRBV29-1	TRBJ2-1	CSVEAPRDRVNSYNEQFF
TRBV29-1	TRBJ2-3	CSVDGSGGTDTQYF
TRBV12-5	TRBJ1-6	CASGSTNSPLHF
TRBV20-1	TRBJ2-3	CSARDLLAGAVDTQYF
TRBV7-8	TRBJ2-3	CASSFRALGTDTQYF
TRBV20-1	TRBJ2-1	CSARSMASSYEQFF
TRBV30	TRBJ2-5	CAWSATGGFIGFETQYF
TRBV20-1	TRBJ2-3	CSARSAGGATDTQYF
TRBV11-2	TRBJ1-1	CASRKMGQLNTEAFF
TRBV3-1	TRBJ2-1	CASSQDLREQFF
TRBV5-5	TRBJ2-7	CASRPGWEGEHF
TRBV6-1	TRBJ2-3	CASSEADFPHDTQYF
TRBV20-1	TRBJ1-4	CSAREGVTEKLFF